These T cell receptor beta chains were read from a single sample in a study of radiation and T cells in renal cell carcinoma. Sequenced by immunoSEQ multiplex PCR; TCRdb stores in-frame clones only, minus some. The top ten clones hold 20% to 25% of a sample with about 140,000 clones, around four fifths of them seen once. The sequencing here drew on blood, taken from a patient whose treatment included radiotherapy and nephrectomy. The receptors come from a woman aged 45 to 65 with renal cell carcinoma. Both conserved end residues are part of each CDR3. D genes are given only for firm matches. Some rows have no size entry. The others give once, few or many, or a class for an expanded clone.

cdr3_nt: TGTGCCAGCAGCTTAAGGGGTGGTGGGGCCAACGTCCTGACTTTC
cdr3_aa: CASSLRGGGANVLTF
v_call: TRBV5-4
clone_size: once
j_call: TRBJ2-6
d_call: -

cdr3_nt: TGTGCCAGCAGCGCCCGACCGGGACAGGGATCGCGGATTGGGTATGGCTACACCTTC
cdr3_aa: CASSARPGQGSRIGYGYTF
v_call: TRBV9
clone_size: -
j_call: TRBJ1-2
d_call: TRBD1

cdr3_nt: TGTGCCAGCAGCCCCCCTCGCGGGGGCGACTCACCCCTCCACTTT
cdr3_aa: CASSPPRGGDSPLHF
v_call: TRBV7-2
clone_size: -
j_call: TRBJ1-6
d_call: -

cdr3_nt: TGCGCCAGCAGTGAGCAGGGCTCCTACGAGCAGTACTTC
cdr3_aa: CASSEQGSYEQYF
v_call: TRBV10-1
clone_size: -
j_call: TRBJ2-7
d_call: -

cdr3_nt: TGTGCCAGCAGCCAGGACAGCTCCTACAATGAGCAGTTCTTC
cdr3_aa: CASSQDSSYNEQFF
v_call: TRBV7-2
clone_size: -
j_call: TRBJ2-1
d_call: -

cdr3_nt: TGTGCCAGTAACCTCGACGGAGAGACCCAGTACTTC
cdr3_aa: CASNLDGETQYF
v_call: TRBV19
clone_size: once
j_call: TRBJ2-5
d_call: -

cdr3_nt: TGTGCCAGCAGCTTGGGACAGGGTAACACCGGGGAGCTGTTTTTT
cdr3_aa: CASSLGQGNTGELFF
v_call: TRBV5-4
clone_size: -
j_call: TRBJ2-2
d_call: TRBD1

cdr3_nt: TGTGCCAGCAGTGAAGCGCGGCTTACCGAGCAGTACTTC
cdr3_aa: CASSEARLTEQYF
v_call: TRBV6-1
clone_size: -
j_call: TRBJ2-7
d_call: -

cdr3_nt: TGTGCCTGGGGGGCCCCCAGAGGGAACTATGGCTACACCTTC
cdr3_aa: CAWGAPRGNYGYTF
v_call: TRBV30
clone_size: -
j_call: TRBJ1-2
d_call: -

cdr3_nt: TGTGCCAGCAGTTTAGAGGGCTACGAGCAGTACTTC
cdr3_aa: CASSLEGYEQYF
v_call: TRBV28
clone_size: -
j_call: TRBJ2-7
d_call: -

cdr3_nt: TGTGCCAGCAGACCCGGGACGGCTCTGGGCGAGCAGTACTTC
cdr3_aa: CASRPGTALGEQYF
v_call: TRBV6-1
clone_size: -
j_call: TRBJ2-7
d_call: -

cdr3_nt: TGTGCCAGCAGCTTAGACGAGAGACAGGGGTCCTACGAGCAGTACTTC
cdr3_aa: CASSLDERQGSYEQYF
v_call: TRBV7-6
clone_size: -
j_call: TRBJ2-7
d_call: TRBD1

cdr3_nt: TGTGCCAGCAGCATTCGGACTAGCCCCTTCCACAATGAGCAGTTCTTC
cdr3_aa: CASSIRTSPFHNEQFF
v_call: TRBV14
clone_size: few
j_call: TRBJ2-1
d_call: TRBD2

cdr3_nt: TGTGCCTGGAGTGTAGTTTCAGGGAATCAGCCCCAGCATTTT
cdr3_aa: CAWSVVSGNQPQHF
v_call: TRBV30
clone_size: -
j_call: TRBJ1-5
d_call: -

cdr3_nt: TGTGCCAGCAGTTACGTCGGAGCCGGGGAGCTGTTTTTT
cdr3_aa: CASSYVGAGELFF
v_call: TRBV6-5
clone_size: -
j_call: TRBJ2-2
d_call: -

cdr3_nt: TGCGCCAGCAGCTTGGCCGGCTCCTTCCAAGAGACCCAGTACTTC
cdr3_aa: CASSLAGSFQETQYF
v_call: TRBV5-1
clone_size: -
j_call: TRBJ2-5
d_call: -

cdr3_nt: TGCGCCAGCGGAAGACTAGTCTTAGCGTTTTGGCAGTACTTC
cdr3_aa: CASGRLVLAFWQYF
v_call: TRBV10-1
clone_size: -
j_call: TRBJ2-7
d_call: -

cdr3_nt: TGTGCCAGCAGTGACTCGATGGACGGCAACACCGGGGAGCTGTTTTTT
cdr3_aa: CASSDSMDGNTGELFF
v_call: TRBV6-4
clone_size: -
j_call: TRBJ2-2
d_call: -

cdr3_nt: TGTGCCAGCAGCCCCGGTAGCGGGGATTACAATGAGCAGTTCTTC
cdr3_aa: CASSPGSGDYNEQFF
v_call: TRBV6-5
clone_size: -
j_call: TRBJ2-1
d_call: TRBD2

cdr3_nt: TGTGCCTGGGCGGGACAGGGGTCCGAGCAGTACTTC
cdr3_aa: CAWAGQGSEQYF
v_call: TRBV30
clone_size: -
j_call: TRBJ2-7
d_call: TRBD1

cdr3_nt: TGTGCCTGGAGTGTGGGGATCTCTAATTCACCCCTCCACTTT
cdr3_aa: CAWSVGISNSPLHF
v_call: TRBV30
clone_size: -
j_call: TRBJ1-6
d_call: -

cdr3_nt: TGTGCCAGCAGTTTCGGGACCTACGATGGCTACACCTTC
cdr3_aa: CASSFGTYDGYTF
v_call: TRBV6-6
clone_size: once
j_call: TRBJ1-2
d_call: -

cdr3_nt: TGCAGCGTTGGTTCGGACAGGGGACGGGACTACTATGGCTACACCTTC
cdr3_aa: CSVGSDRGRDYYGYTF
v_call: TRBV29-1
clone_size: -
j_call: TRBJ1-2
d_call: TRBD1

cdr3_nt: TGTGCCTGGAACAGGGAGTTCGGGACCCAGTACTTC
cdr3_aa: CAWNREFGTQYF
v_call: TRBV30
clone_size: -
j_call: TRBJ2-5
d_call: -

cdr3_nt: TGCGCCAGCAGCGCCGGGACAGGGGGCAGGAGCACAGATACGCAGTATTTT
cdr3_aa: CASSAGTGGRSTDTQYF
v_call: TRBV5-1
clone_size: -
j_call: TRBJ2-3
d_call: TRBD1

cdr3_nt: TGTGCCAGCAGCTTATTGAGGGCTGAAGCTTTCTTT
cdr3_aa: CASSLLRAEAFF
v_call: TRBV7-9
clone_size: few
j_call: TRBJ1-1
d_call: -

cdr3_nt: TGTGCCAGCAGAGGGAGGGTTGACAGGGCTATTTACTATGGCTACACCTTC
cdr3_aa: CASRGRVDRAIYYGYTF
v_call: TRBV2
clone_size: -
j_call: TRBJ1-2
d_call: TRBD1

cdr3_nt: TGTGCCAGCAGGGCAATACCGGGGGCGTATGAAAAACTGTTTTTT
cdr3_aa: CASRAIPGAYEKLFF
v_call: TRBV6-5
clone_size: -
j_call: TRBJ1-4
d_call: -

cdr3_nt: TGTGCCAGCAGCTTAGCCCCCACGGACACAGATACGCAGTATTTT
cdr3_aa: CASSLAPTDTDTQYF
v_call: TRBV7-2
clone_size: -
j_call: TRBJ2-3
d_call: -

cdr3_nt: TGTGCCAGTAGTAGCCCCGGCGGGCCTGAAGCTTTCTTT
cdr3_aa: CASSSPGGPEAFF
v_call: TRBV19
clone_size: -
j_call: TRBJ1-1
d_call: -

cdr3_nt: TGTGCCAGCAGCTTCGGGGGAGGAGAGACCCAGTACTTC
cdr3_aa: CASSFGGGETQYF
v_call: TRBV7-2
clone_size: -
j_call: TRBJ2-5
d_call: -

cdr3_nt: TGCGCCAGCAGCTTGGGGCAGGGAAAAGGCTACGAGCAGTACTTC
cdr3_aa: CASSLGQGKGYEQYF
v_call: TRBV5-1
clone_size: -
j_call: TRBJ2-7
d_call: -

cdr3_nt: TGTGCCAGCAGTTTATTGTCGAGGAACACCGGGGAGCTGTTTTTT
cdr3_aa: CASSLLSRNTGELFF
v_call: TRBV27
clone_size: -
j_call: TRBJ2-2
d_call: -

cdr3_nt: TGCAGCGCGAACAGGGGTTCCCCAGATACGCAGTATTTT
cdr3_aa: CSANRGSPDTQYF
v_call: TRBV29-1
clone_size: -
j_call: TRBJ2-3
d_call: TRBD1

cdr3_nt: TGTGCCAGCAGCTGGGACAGGGGACCTTACCCGACCACAGATACGCAGTATTTT
cdr3_aa: CASSWDRGPYPTTDTQYF
v_call: TRBV5-6
clone_size: -
j_call: TRBJ2-3
d_call: TRBD1

cdr3_nt: TGTGCCAGCAGCTTAGTCGGAGTCTCTGGAAACACCATATATTTT
cdr3_aa: CASSLVGVSGNTIYF
v_call: TRBV11-3
clone_size: -
j_call: TRBJ1-3
d_call: -